The 23 T cell receptor beta chains reported below all come from one sample, sequenced in a study of CD8 T cells in ankylosing spondylitis. Findings of the study overall: A motif in TCR beta, a set of eight or nine highly homologous variants, appeared characteristic of ankylosing spondylitis blood.

TCRdb used MiXCR to reprocess the 5' RACE reads, holding one entry per CDR3 protein. The sample has about 540,000 distinct CDR3 sequences, about 13% seen once. No antigens are known for them. The source material was blood, either unsorted or a sorted T cell fraction (not recorded which). The source of these receptors is a male donor with ankylosing spondylitis.

This clonotype was seen a few times. The chain has TRBV3-1 and TRBJ1-2; D unclear. The CDR3 consists of 12 residues. Germline lookup yields CDR1 LGHDT and CDR2 YNNKEL (reference sequence). Trimming cost V 3 bases and J 6 bases, with 8 bases left between them. CDR3 sequence (DNA): TGTGCCAGCAGCCAGTTCTCGAATGGCTACACCTTC. It translates to CASSQFSNGYTF.

This clonotype was recorded a few times. The chain uses TRBV7-2 and TRBJ1-1; D possibly corresponds to TRBD1 (6 bases). Trimming left V 7 bases short and J 1 base short, with 13 bases between. The V gene's germline CDR1 is SGHTA and CDR2 FQGNSA. The CDR3 spans 14 residues. Here the CDR3 reads CASTLGGENTEAFF. The DNA of the CDR3 is TGTGCCAGCACCCTAGGGGGGGAGAACACTGAAGCTTTCTTT.

The CDR3 region is CASSLRTALGGYTF. The CDR3 DNA follows: TGTGCCAGCAGCTTAAGGACGGCGTTGGGTGGCTACACCTTC. The chain couples TRBV9 to TRBJ1-2, with no clear D. CDR3 length: 14 amino acids. Germline assignment: CDR1 SGDLS and CDR2 YYNGEE. Trimming took off 4 bases at V and 7 bases at J, with 17 bases between the two ends.

This clonotype came up many times. The V call is TRBV5-1, the J call TRBJ2-1, with 9 bases matching TRBD2. With V trimmed by 5 bases and J by 15 bases, 15 bases remained unmatched. The germline V gene has CDR1 SGHRS and CDR2 YFSETQ. The CDR3 contains 14 residues. The CDR3, as DNA: TGCGCCAGCAGTATAGCTAGCGGGGCCGTGGGCTTGTTCTTC. Translation gives CASSIASGAVGLFF.

The chain links TRBV7-9 to TRBJ2-5, with D maybe TRBD1 (5 bases). CDR1 and CDR2 (germline): SEHNR, FQNEAQ (reference sequence). V was cut by 10 bases and J by 5 bases, with 17 bases left in between. The CDR3 has 13 residues. The CDR3 here is CANSDIQRETQYF. CDR3 nucleotides: TGTGCCAACTCGGACATCCAACGGGAGACCCAGTACTTC.

This clonotype was seen a few times. This chain uses TRBV12-3 or TRBV12-4 with TRBJ2-5; no reliable D call. The CDR3 is made up of 13 amino acids. Trimming removed 5 bases at V and 0 bases at J, with 7 bases between. CDR3 sequence (DNA): TGTGCCAGCAGTAGACCCAACCAAGAGACCCAGTACTTC. Protein sequence: CASSRPNQETQYF.

CDR3 DNA sequence: TGTGCCAGCAGTTTACCAGCGGGAGTCGTTGAGCAGTTCTTC. This codes for CASSLPAGVVEQFF. V is TRBV6-2 or TRBV6-3 and J is TRBJ2-1; 8 bases are shared with TRBD2. The CDR3 is 14 amino acids. CDR1 is MNHEY and CDR2 is SVGEGT in the germline V gene. V lost 4 bases and J lost 9; bases outside the gene matches: 8.

This chain joins TRBV5-1 and TRBJ2-1; 7 bases align to TRBD2. Trimming at V came to 0 bases and at J to 5 bases, leaving 5 bases not matched to a gene. CDR3 length: 15 residues. CDR1 and CDR2 (germline): SGHRS, YFSETQ. This CDR3 reads CASSLGGTKNNEQFF. The DNA of the CDR3 is TGCGCCAGCAGCTTGGGGGGGACTAAAAACAATGAGCAGTTCTTC.

This rearrangement joins TRBV20-1 to TRBJ1-1; D is ambiguous. There are 11 residues in the CDR3. CDR1 is DFQATT and CDR2 is SNEGSKA in the germline V gene (reference sequence). The CDR3 nucleotides are TGCAGGGTGGCGCTGAACACTGAAGCTTTCTTT. Protein product: CRVALNTEAFF.

The sample holds many counts of this clonotype. The chain is built from TRBV11-1 and TRBJ2-1, with a weak D call TRBD2 (6 bases). The CDR3 loop spans 18 amino acids. Trimming cost V 4 bases and J 0 bases, with 19 bases left between them. Germline V gene data show CDR1 as SGHAT and CDR2 as FQDESV (reference sequence). CDR3: CASSSTLGGRSSYNEQFF. CDR3 nucleotide sequence: TGTGCCAGCAGCTCTACGCTGGGGGGACGGAGCTCCTACAATGAGCAGTTCTTC.

This clonotype was observed a handful of times. The CDR3 sequence is CATSDLAGGPDYNEQFF. The CDR3 DNA reads as TGTGCCACCAGTGACCTAGCGGGAGGCCCCGACTACAATGAGCAGTTCTTC. The V gene is TRBV24-1, the J gene TRBJ2-1; 11 bases align to TRBD2. J gave up 3 bases and V 4 bases, and 7 bases lay outside the gene matches. The CDR3 loop spans 17 amino acids. Germline CDR1 reads KGHDR; CDR2 reads SFDVKD.

This clonotype was counted many times. This chain uses TRBV20-1 with TRBJ2-3; a possible D gene is TRBD1 (5 bases). Germline CDR1 DFQATT, CDR2 SNEGSKA (reference sequence). CDR3 length: 11 residues. V lost 2 bases and J lost 5, with 5 bases in between. The CDR3 DNA follows: TGCAGTGCTAGACAGGGAGATACGCAGTATTTT. This translates into CSARQGDTQYF.

The table lists this clonotype with many counts. The rearrangement joins TRBV3-1 to TRBJ2-2; D not certain. Germline-derived CDR1 and CDR2 are LGHDT and YNNKEL (reference sequence). This CDR3 spans 13 amino acids. V shed 2 bases and J shed 4 bases, with 5 bases lying between them. The CDR3 nucleotides read TGTGCCAGCAGCCAACCTACCACCGGGGAGCTGTTTTTT. Translating gives CASSQPTTGELFF. The whole variable domain, filled in from reference TRBV3-1 and TRBJ2-2, reads DTAVSQTPKYLVTQMGNDKSIKCEQNLGHDTMYWYKQDSKKFLKIMFSYNNKELIINETVPNRFSPKSPDKAHLNLHINSLELGDSAVYFCASSQPTTGELFFGEGSRLTVL.

This clonotype was seen more than once but under ten times. The rearrangement joins TRBV25-1 to TRBJ2-1, with TRBD2 matching over 10 bases. Trimming at V came to 4 bases and at J to 5 bases, leaving 5 bases not matched to a gene. The CDR3 spans 15 residues. Looked up from germline, CDR1 is MGHDK and CDR2 is SYGVNS. Written as DNA, the CDR3 is TGTGCCAGCAGTGCCACTAGCGGGACCCACAATGAGCAGTTCTTC. Residues: CASSATSGTHNEQFF.

This clonotype came up many times. This rearrangement joins TRBV5-1 to TRBJ2-2, with 9 bases aligning to TRBD1. The CDR3 is made up of 15 amino acids. J was trimmed by 7 bases and V by 2 bases; bases with no gene match: 6. Germline loops: CDR1 SGHRS, CDR2 YFSETQ. The CDR3 loop is CASSLDRGKIGELFF. In DNA, the CDR3 is TGCGCCAGCAGCTTAGACAGGGGGAAGATCGGGGAGCTGTTTTTT.

This clonotype was picked up many times. This chain joins TRBV7-2 and TRBJ2-1; D unclear. The CDR3 runs 12 residues. Germline V gene lookup returns CDR1 SGHTA and CDR2 FQGNSA. V was trimmed by 1 base and J by 10 bases, leaving 8 bases between them. DNA for the CDR3: TGTGCCAGCAGCTTAGGGCGAGTAGAGCAGTTCTTC. This sequence encodes CASSLGRVEQFF.

V and J are TRBV21-1 and TRBJ2-7; TRBD2 is the table's D call and was not checked against the DNA. TRBV21-1 counts as a pseudogene. This CDR3 has 15 residues. CDR3 sequence reads: CASSQGLASSYEQYF. CDR3 DNA: TGTGCCAGCAGTCAAGGACTAGCCAGCTCCTACGAGCAGTACTTC.

This clonotype appeared a few times. The chain has TRBV12-3 or TRBV12-4 and TRBJ1-1; D gene ambiguous. There are 13 residues in the CDR3. V lost 5 bases to trimming and J lost 7 bases, with 14 bases between them. CDR3 protein: CASSPTSGGEAFF. The CDR3 coding sequence is TGTGCCAGCAGTCCGACGAGTGGTGGTGAAGCTTTCTTT.

This clonotype was seen a handful of times. This chain connects TRBV6-5 to TRBJ1-1; 8 bases map to TRBD1. CDR1 is MNHEY, CDR2 SVGAGI, per germline. V shed 4 bases, J shed 10 bases, and the junction held 8 bases outside the gene matches. The CDR3 is 13 residues long. CDR3 sequence: CASSSGQGVVAFF. The CDR3 nucleotides read TGTGCCAGCAGTTCCGGACAGGGAGTTGTAGCTTTCTTT.

CDR3 in amino acids: CASSQDPGVTGELFF. In DNA, the CDR3 is TGCGCCAGCAGCCAAGATCCTGGAGTTACCGGGGAGCTGTTTTTT. The rearrangement links TRBV4-1 to TRBJ2-2; D is uncertain. The germline V gene has CDR1 MGHRA and CDR2 YSYEKL. Trimming took 0 bases from V and 5 from J, leaving 10 bases between them. The CDR3 consists of 15 residues.

This clonotype was counted ten times or more. The chain has TRBV12-3 or TRBV12-4 and TRBJ1-1, with D possibly matching TRBD1 (5 bases). V lost 3 bases to trimming and J lost 10 bases, with 9 bases between them. The CDR3 runs 11 residues. In DNA, the CDR3 is TGTGCCAGCAGTTTTGAGGGGATAGCTTTCTTT. Amino acids: CASSFEGIAFF.

This chain uses TRBV7-9 with TRBJ2-2; D is unresolved. This CDR3 comprises 14 residues. In germline, CDR1 is SEHNR, CDR2 FQNEAQ (reference sequence). Trimming left V 2 bases short and J 4 bases short, with 8 bases between. The CDR3 is CASSLTQSTGELFF. CDR3 bases: TGTGCCAGCAGCTTAACTCAGAGCACCGGGGAGCTGTTTTTT.

The V call is TRBV4-1, the J call TRBJ2-5; 7 nucleotides line up with TRBD2. CDR1 MGHRA and CDR2 YSYEKL come from the germline V gene. This CDR3 comprises 14 residues. V trimming: 3 bases; J trimming: 5 bases; junction bases outside the gene matches: 6. The chain's CDR3 is CASSHRDYRETQYF. The CDR3 nucleotides are TGCGCCAGCAGCCACCGGGACTACCGTGAGACCCAGTACTTC.